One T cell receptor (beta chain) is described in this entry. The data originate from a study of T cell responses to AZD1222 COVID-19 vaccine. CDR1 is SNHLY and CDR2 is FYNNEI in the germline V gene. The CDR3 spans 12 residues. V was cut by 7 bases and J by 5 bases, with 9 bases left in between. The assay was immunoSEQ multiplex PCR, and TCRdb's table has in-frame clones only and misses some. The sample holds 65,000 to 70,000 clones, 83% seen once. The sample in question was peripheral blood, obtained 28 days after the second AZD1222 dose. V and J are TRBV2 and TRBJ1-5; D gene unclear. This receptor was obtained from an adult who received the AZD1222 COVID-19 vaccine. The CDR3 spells CASNFRDQPQHF. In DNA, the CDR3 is TGTGCCAGCAATTTCCGGGATCAGCCCCAGCATTTT. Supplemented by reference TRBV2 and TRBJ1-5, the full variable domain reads EPEVTQTPSHQVTQMGQEVILRCVPISNHLYFYWYRQILGQKVEFLVSFYNNEISEKSEIFDDQFSVERPDGSNFTLKIRSTKLEDSAMYFCASNFRDQPQHFGDGTRLSIL.